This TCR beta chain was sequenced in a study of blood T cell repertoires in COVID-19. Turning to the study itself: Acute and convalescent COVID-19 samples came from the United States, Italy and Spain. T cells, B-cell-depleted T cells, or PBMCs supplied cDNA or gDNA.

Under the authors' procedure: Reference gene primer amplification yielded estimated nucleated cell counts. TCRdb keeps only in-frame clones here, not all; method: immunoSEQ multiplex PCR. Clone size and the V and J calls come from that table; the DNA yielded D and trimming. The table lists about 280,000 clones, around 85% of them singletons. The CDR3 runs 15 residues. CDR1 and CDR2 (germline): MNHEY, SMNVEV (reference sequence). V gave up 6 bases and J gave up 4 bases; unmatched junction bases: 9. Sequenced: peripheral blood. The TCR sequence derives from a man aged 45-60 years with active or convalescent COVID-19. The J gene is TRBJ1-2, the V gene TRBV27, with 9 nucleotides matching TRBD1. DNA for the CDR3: TGTGCCAGCAGGACACCGGGACAGGGATTCTATGGCTACACCTTC. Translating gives CASRTPGQGFYGYTF.